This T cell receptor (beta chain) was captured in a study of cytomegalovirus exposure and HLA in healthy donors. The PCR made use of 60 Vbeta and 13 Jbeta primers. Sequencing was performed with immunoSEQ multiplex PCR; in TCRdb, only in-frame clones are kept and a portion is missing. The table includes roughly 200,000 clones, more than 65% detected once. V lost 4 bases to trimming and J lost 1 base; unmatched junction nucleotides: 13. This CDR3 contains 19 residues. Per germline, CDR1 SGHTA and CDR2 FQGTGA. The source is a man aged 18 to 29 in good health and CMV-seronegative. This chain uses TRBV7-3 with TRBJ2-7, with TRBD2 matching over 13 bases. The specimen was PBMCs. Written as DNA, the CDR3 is TGTGCCAGCAGCTCGCGACTAGCGGGAGGAAAATACCTATCCTACGAGCAGTACTTC. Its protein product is CASSSRLAGGKYLSYEQYF. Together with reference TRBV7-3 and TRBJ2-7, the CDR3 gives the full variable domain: GAGVSQTPSNKVTEKGKYVELRCDPISGHTALYWYRQSLGQGPEFLIYFQGTGAADDSGLPNDRFFAVRPEGSVSTLKIQRTERGDSAVYLCASSSRLAGGKYLSYEQYFGPGTRLTVT.